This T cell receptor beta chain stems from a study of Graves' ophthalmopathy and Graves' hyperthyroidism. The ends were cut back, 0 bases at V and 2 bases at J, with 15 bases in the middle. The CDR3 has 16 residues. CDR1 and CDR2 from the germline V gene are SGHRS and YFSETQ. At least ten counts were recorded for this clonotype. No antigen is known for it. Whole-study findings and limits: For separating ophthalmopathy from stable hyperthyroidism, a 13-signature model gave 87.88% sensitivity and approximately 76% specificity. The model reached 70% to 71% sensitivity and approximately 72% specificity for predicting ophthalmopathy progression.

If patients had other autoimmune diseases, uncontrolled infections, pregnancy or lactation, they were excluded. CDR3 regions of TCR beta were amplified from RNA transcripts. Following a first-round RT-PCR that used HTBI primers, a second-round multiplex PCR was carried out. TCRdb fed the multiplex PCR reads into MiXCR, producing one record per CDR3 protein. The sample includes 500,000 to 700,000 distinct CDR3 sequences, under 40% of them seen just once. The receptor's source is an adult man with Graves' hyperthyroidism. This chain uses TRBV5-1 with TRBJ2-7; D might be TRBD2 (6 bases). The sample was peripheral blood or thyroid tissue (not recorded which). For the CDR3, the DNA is TGCGCCAGCAGCTTGGGGGGACTCCCAGTCGCCTACGAGCAGTACTTC. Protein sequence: CASSLGGLPVAYEQYF.